This is a list of T cell receptor beta chains from one sample in a study of blood T cell repertoires in COVID-19. Generated by immunoSEQ multiplex PCR, the TCRdb table keeps only in-frame clones and is missing some. The table shows 360,000 or so clones, with about 90% occurring only once. The sample consisted of PBMCs or T cells enriched from blood (not recorded which). The receptors shown here come from a woman aged 25 to 39 who had recovered from COVID-19. The CDR3 runs from the conserved cysteine through the conserved F or W. The D gene is left open where the match is weak. Only some rows state a clone size, as once, few, many or a class for expanded clones.

D	V	J	size	DNA	CDR3
TRBD1	TRBV5-6	TRBJ2-7	-	TGTGCCAGCAGCTTGGGGAGGACAGGGAGCTCCTACGAGCAGTACTTC	CASSLGRTGSSYEQYF
TRBD1	TRBV4-2	TRBJ1-6	-	TGTGCCAGCAGCCAAGACCAGGGGGCGCGGCTGGTATATTCACCCCTCCACTTT	CASSQDQGARLVYSPLHF
-	TRBV2	TRBJ1-1	once	TGTGCCAGCAGTGATGGGAGGGGGGCCACTGAAGCTTTCTTT	CASSDGRGATEAFF
TRBD2	TRBV2	TRBJ2-5	-	TGTGCCGGGGAGGGAGGGGCCGCCACGAAACAAGAGACCCAGTACTTC	CAGEGGAATKQETQYF
TRBD1	TRBV30	TRBJ1-5	-	TGTGCCTGGAGTGTAGGACAGGGGATTCAGCCCCAGCATTTT	CAWSVGQGIQPQHF
-	TRBV4-2	TRBJ1-6	few	TGTGCCAGCAGCCAAGGGGGCGGGGATAATTCACCCCTCCACTTT	CASSQGGGDNSPLHF
-	TRBV21-1	TRBJ2-7	-	TGTGCCAGCAGCTGGATCCCTAGAAATTACGAGCAGTACTTC	CASSWIPRNYEQYF
-	TRBV27	TRBJ2-7	-	TGTGCCAGCAGTAACACCTACGAGCAGTACTTC	CASSNTYEQYF
TRBD1	TRBV5-5	TRBJ1-1	-	TGTGCCAGCAGCTTGGGGCCAGGGGGCGCGTCGGGCACTGAAGCTTTCTTT	CASSLGPGGASGTEAFF
-	TRBV9	TRBJ2-3	-	TGTGCCAGCACCCTAGGCGAGGGAACCCCCACAGATACGCAGTATTTT	CASTLGEGTPTDTQYF
TRBD2	TRBV27	TRBJ2-7	-	TGTGCCAGCACTAGCGGGGGGACCTACGAGCAGTACTTC	CASTSGGTYEQYF
-	TRBV4-1	TRBJ1-2	-	TGCGCCAGCAGCCAAGATGGGGGGGGCCGCCAGGGGATGTTTAGGCATGGCTACACCTTC	CASSQDGGGRQGMFRHGYTF
-	TRBV5-8	TRBJ2-7	-	TGTGCCAGCAGCTTTTACAGATACTACGAGCAGTACTTC	CASSFYRYYEQYF
-	TRBV7-2	TRBJ2-4	-	TGTGCCAGCAGCTTCAGGGGGGCGAACATTCAGTACTTC	CASSFRGANIQYF
-	TRBV24-1	TRBJ1-5	-	TGTGCCACGGGAGGGGCCGGGAACCAGCCCCAGCATTTT	CATGGAGNQPQHF
-	TRBV27	TRBJ2-7	-	TGTGCCAGCAGCTCCTCTCAAGACAGCTACGAGCAGTACTTC	CASSSSQDSYEQYF
-	TRBV10-3	TRBJ2-7	-	TGTGCCATCAGTGAGTCAGGGACTTCCTACGAGCAGTACTTC	CAISESGTSYEQYF
TRBD2	TRBV9	TRBJ2-1	-	TGTGCCAGCAGCGCCGGGACTAGCTACAATGAGCAGTTCTTC	CASSAGTSYNEQFF
-	TRBV7-9	TRBJ2-1	-	TGTGCCAGCAGCTTATCGGCCGGGAGTCAGTCGGGTGAGCAGTTCTTC	CASSLSAGSQSGEQFF
-	TRBV7-2	TRBJ1-6	-	TGTGCCAGCAGCCCGGACACTGATAATTCACCCCTCCACTTT	CASSPDTDNSPLHF
TRBD1	TRBV13	TRBJ1-4	-	TGTGCCAGCAGCACGGGAGGGACAGGGAATGAAAAACTGTTTTTT	CASSTGGTGNEKLFF
TRBD1	TRBV29-1	TRBJ2-5	few	TGCAGCGTTGGGACAGGGCGCGAGACCCAGTACTTC	CSVGTGRETQYF
TRBD1	TRBV7-9	TRBJ1-2	-	TGTGCCAGCAGCTCCACGACGACAGGGAGTTTCATCGGCTACACCTTC	CASSSTTTGSFIGYTF
-	TRBV19	TRBJ2-7	-	TGTGCCAGTAGTCTTCAGGGTCGGTCCCCCTACGAGCAGTACTTC	CASSLQGRSPYEQYF
TRBD1	TRBV13	TRBJ1-2	-	TGTGCCAGCAGCCAAACGACAGGGCCGAACTATGGCTACACCTTC	CASSQTTGPNYGYTF
-	TRBV7-2	TRBJ1-3	-	TGTGCCAGCAGCCCCGCGGGGGCAGCTGGAAACACCATATATTTT	CASSPAGAAGNTIYF
TRBD1	TRBV9	TRBJ2-7	few	TGTGCCAGCAGCGTAGGGACAGGGGCCTACGAGCAGTACTTC	CASSVGTGAYEQYF
TRBD2	TRBV28	TRBJ2-6	-	TGTGCCAGCAGTCCCATACTAGCGGGAGGAGTTGGGGCCAACGTCCTGACTTTC	CASSPILAGGVGANVLTF